This paragraph covers one TCR beta chain sequence. Its target antigen remains unknown. Base quality data are lacking; no much larger clone is found one base away. Library prep was done by the immunoSEQ multiplex PCR assay. Each sample had some 10^5 TCR templates assayed by the deep sequencing platform. Genomic DNA extracted from sorted T cells was used for TCRbeta CDR3 sequencing. Regarding the original processing steps: Clonal analysis of TCRbeta CDR3 data was done in the R programming language. Unstimulated samples were compared with post-reaction CFSE-low samples to define alloreactive CD4+ and CD8+ clones. By matching sequences to the repertoires of sorted unstimulated Treg and non-Treg cells, each alloreactive CD4+ clone was assigned a regulatory or non-regulatory origin. This immuneACCESS table, as held by TCRdb, lists in-frame sequences with V and J called but not all clones. Of the missing ones, under half trace to an unresolved V gene in checked studies; the others have no known cause. V, J and clone size are those of that table, while D and trimming were read from the DNA. Within this sample are 95,000 to 100,000 clones, with about 90% of them counted one time only. Clones ranked in the top ten supply more than 10% of the sample.

These data come from a study of siplizumab effects on memory and regulatory T cells (dated by TCRdb to about 2019). For context, the study as a whole: The effect of the anti-CD2 antibody siplizumab on alloreactive T-cell subsets was examined in allogeneic mixed lymphocyte reactions constructed from human PBMCs. Overall study results and their limits: Because sequences below about 10^-5 frequency were poorly captured, only a minor fraction of alloreactive clones could be mapped to unstimulated subsets. Of the alloreactive CD4+ clones that could be mapped, the Treg-derived share averaged about 70% with siplizumab compared with 25% to 30% in control reactions. Unstimulated naive T cells appeared to be more diverse than memory T cells, and naive cells seemed to make a substantial contribution to the alloresponse. Whether proliferating Tregs from siplizumab cultures actually had suppressive function was not functionally confirmed. A naive or memory phenotype could not be assigned to roughly 80-97% of proliferating CD4+ or CD8+ clones. Siplizumab significantly lowered the cumulative frequency of alloreactive sequences that could be traced to unstimulated CD4+ memory T cells.

V is shortened by 8 bases, J by 2 bases, and the region joining them spans 6 bases. Taken from cysteine to phenylalanine, the CDR3 has 11 residues. The sequence is cut down to CDR3 DNA, 33 bases in frame from base 1. From the germline V gene, CDR1 is SGHDN and CDR2 is FVKESK. Sorted unstimulated T cells and proliferating T cells recovered from mixed lymphocyte reactions were subjected to TCRbeta CDR3 sequencing. Fresh whole blood from approximately 10 HLA-typed healthy donors was used to isolate PBMCs. To map where alloreactive clones came from, CD4+ non-regulatory T cells in the unstimulated state were FACS-sorted.

Recombination linked TRBV14 to TRBJ2-5; too little of a D gene remains to name it. The sample comprised non-Treg CD4+ T cells sorted from blood. The cell subset or site label of this sample denotes: FACS-sorted unstimulated CD4+ non-regulatory T cells. This sequence was found in a human donor in good health. The encoded CDR3 is CASEVQETQYF. At the DNA level, the sequence is TGTGCCAGCGAGGTTCAAGAGACCCAGTACTTC.